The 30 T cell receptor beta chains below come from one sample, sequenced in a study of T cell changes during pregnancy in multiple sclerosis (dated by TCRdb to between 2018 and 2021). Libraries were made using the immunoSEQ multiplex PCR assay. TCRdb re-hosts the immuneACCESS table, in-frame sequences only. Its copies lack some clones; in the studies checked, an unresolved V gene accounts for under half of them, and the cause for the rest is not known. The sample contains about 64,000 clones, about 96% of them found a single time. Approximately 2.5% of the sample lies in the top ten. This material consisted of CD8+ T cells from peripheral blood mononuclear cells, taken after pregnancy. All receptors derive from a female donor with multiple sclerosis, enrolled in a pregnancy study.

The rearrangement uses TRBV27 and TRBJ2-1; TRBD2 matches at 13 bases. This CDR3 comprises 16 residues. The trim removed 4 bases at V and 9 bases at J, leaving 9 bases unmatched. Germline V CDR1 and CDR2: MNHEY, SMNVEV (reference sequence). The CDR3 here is CASSYQLAGGPGEQFF. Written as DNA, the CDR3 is TGTGCCAGCAGTTACCAACTAGCGGGAGGGCCGGGTGAGCAGTTCTTC.

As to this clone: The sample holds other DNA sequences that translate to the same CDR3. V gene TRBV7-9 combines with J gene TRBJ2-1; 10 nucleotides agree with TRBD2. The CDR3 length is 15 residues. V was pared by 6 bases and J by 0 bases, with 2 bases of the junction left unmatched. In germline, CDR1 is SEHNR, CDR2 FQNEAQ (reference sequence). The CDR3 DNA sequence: TGTGCCAGCAGTCCTAGCGGGAGCTCCTACAATGAGCAGTTCTTC. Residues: CASSPSGSSYNEQFF.

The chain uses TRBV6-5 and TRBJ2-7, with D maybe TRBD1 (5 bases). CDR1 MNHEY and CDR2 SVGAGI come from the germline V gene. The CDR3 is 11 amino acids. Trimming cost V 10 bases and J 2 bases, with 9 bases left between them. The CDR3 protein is CATGHTYEQYF. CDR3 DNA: TGTGCCACCGGACATACCTACGAGCAGTACTTC.

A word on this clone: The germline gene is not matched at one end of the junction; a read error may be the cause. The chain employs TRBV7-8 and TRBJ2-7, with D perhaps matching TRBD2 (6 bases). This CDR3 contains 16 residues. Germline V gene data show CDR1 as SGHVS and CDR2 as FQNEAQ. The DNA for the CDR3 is TGTGCCAGCAGCGTCCTTCTAGCGCTTAGCTCCTACGGGCAGTACTTC. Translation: CASSVLLALSSYGQYF.

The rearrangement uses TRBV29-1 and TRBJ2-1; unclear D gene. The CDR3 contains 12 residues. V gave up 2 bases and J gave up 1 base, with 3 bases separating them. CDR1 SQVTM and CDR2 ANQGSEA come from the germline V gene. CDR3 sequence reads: CSVERSYNEQFF. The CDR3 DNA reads TGCAGCGTTGAACGGTCCTACAATGAGCAGTTCTTC.

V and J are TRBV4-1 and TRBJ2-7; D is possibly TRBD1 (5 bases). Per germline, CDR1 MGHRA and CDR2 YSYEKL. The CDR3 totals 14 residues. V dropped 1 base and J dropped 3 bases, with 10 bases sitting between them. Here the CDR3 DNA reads TGCGCCAGCAGCCAAGTGCAGGGTAACTACGAGCAGTACTTC. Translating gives CASSQVQGNYEQYF.

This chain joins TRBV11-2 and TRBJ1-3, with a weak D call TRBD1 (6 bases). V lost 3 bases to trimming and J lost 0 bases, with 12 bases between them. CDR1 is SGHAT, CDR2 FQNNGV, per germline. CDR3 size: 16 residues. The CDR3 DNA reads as TGTGCCAGCAGCTTGAGAACAGGGTTCTCTGGAAACACCATATATTTT. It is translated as CASSLRTGFSGNTIYF.

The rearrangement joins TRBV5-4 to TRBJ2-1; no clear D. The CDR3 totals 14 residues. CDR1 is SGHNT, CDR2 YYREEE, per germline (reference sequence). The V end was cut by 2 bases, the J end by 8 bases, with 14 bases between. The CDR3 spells CASSFLSGSHEQFF. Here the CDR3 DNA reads TGTGCCAGCAGCTTCCTATCTGGTTCCCATGAGCAGTTCTTC.

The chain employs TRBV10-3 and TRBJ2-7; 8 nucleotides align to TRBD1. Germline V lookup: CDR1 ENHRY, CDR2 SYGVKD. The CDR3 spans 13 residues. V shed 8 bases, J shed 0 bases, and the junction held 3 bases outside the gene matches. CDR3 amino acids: CAIGDRSSYEQYF. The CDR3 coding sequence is TGTGCCATCGGGGACAGGAGCTCCTACGAGCAGTACTTC.

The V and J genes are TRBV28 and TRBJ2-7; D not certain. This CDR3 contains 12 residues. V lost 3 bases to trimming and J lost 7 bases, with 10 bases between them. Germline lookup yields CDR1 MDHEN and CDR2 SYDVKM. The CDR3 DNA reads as TGTGCCAGCAGTTTTGAGGCTACGGAGCAGTACTTC. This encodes CASSFEATEQYF.

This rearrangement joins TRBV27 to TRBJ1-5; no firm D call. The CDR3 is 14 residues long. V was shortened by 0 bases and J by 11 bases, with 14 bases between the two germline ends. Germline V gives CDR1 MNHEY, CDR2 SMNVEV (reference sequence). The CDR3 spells CASSLSLGDRAQHF. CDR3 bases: TGTGCCAGCAGTTTATCGCTAGGCGATCGGGCCCAGCATTTT.

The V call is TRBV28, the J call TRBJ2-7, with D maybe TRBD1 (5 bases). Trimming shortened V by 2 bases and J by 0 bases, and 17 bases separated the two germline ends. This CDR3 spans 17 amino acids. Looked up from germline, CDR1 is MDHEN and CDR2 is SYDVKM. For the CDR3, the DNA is TGTGCCAGCAGTTTAGACCCCCAGGGTCCTCCCTCCTACGAGCAGTACTTC. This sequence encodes CASSLDPQGPPSYEQYF.

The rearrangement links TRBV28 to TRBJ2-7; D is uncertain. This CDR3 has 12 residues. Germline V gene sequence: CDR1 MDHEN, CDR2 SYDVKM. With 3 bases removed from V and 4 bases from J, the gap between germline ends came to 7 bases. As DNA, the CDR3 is TGTGCCAGCAGTTTCCGGGTTTACGAGCAGTACTTC. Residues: CASSFRVYEQYF.

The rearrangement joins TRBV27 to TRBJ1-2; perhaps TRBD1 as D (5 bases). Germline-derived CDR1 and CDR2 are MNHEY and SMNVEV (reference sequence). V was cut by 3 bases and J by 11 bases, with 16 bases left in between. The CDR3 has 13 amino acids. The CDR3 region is CASSFDRALGYTF. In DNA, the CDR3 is TGTGCCAGCAGTTTCGACAGAGCGTTAGGGTACACCTTC.

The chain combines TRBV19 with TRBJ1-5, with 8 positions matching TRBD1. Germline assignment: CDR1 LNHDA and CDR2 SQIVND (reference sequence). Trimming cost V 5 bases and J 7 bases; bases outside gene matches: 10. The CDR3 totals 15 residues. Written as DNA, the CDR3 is TGTGCCAGTAGTGCATCGACAGGGGTGGAGCAGCCCCAGCATTTT. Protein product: CASSASTGVEQPQHF.

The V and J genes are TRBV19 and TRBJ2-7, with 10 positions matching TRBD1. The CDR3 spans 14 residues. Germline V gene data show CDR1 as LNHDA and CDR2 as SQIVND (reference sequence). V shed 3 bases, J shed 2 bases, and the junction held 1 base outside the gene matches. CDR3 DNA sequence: TGTGCCAGTAGTATCGGGACAGGGGCCTACGAGCAGTACTTC. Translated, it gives CASSIGTGAYEQYF.

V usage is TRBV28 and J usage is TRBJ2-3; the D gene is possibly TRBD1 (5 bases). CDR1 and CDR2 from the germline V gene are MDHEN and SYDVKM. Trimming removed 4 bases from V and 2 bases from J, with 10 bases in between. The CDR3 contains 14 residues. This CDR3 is CASSSDSFTDTQYF. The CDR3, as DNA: TGTGCCAGCAGTTCAGACAGTTTCACAGATACGCAGTATTTT.

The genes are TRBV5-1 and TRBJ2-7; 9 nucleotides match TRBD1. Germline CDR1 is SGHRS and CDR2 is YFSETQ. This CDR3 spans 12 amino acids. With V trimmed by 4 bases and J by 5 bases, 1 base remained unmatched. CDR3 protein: CASSGTGNEQYF. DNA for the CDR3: TGCGCCAGCAGCGGGACAGGGAACGAGCAGTACTTC.

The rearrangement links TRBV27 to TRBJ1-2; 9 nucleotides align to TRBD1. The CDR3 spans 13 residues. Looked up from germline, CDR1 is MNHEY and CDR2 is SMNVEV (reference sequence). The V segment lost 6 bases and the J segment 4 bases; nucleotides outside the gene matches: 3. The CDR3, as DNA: TGTGCCAGCAGGACAGGGGGAGGCTATGGCTACACCTTC. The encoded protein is CASRTGGGYGYTF.

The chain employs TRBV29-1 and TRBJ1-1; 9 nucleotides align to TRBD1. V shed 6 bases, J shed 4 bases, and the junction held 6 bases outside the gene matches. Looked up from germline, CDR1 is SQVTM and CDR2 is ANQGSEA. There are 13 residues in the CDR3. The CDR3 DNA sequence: TGCAGCGTCTCACAGGGGGCGGCCACTGAAGCTTTCTTT. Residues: CSVSQGAATEAFF.

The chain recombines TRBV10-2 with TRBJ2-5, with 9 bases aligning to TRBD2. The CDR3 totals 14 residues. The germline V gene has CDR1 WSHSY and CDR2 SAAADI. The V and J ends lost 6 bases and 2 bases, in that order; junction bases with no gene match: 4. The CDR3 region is CASRETSGQETQYF. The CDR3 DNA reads TGCGCCAGCAGGGAGACTAGCGGACAAGAGACCCAGTACTTC.

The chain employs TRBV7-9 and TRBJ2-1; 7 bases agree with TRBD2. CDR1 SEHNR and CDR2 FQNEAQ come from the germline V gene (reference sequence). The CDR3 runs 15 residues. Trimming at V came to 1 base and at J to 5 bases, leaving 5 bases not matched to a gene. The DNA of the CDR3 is TGTGCCAGCAGCTTAGGCGGGAGTCGTAACAATGAGCAGTTCTTC. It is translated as CASSLGGSRNNEQFF.

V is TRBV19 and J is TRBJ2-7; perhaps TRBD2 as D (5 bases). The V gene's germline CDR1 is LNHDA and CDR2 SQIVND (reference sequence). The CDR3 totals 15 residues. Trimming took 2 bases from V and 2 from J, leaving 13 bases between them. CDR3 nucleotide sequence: TGTGCCAGTAGTATATTCGCGGGTCGAACCTACGAGCAGTACTTC. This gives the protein CASSIFAGRTYEQYF.

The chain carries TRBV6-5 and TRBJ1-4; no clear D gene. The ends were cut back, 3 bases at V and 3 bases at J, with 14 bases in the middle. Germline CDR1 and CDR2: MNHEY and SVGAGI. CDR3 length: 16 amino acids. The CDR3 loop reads CASSYRFGLANEKLFF. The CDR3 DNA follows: TGTGCCAGCAGTTATCGTTTCGGGTTGGCTAATGAAAAACTGTTTTTT.

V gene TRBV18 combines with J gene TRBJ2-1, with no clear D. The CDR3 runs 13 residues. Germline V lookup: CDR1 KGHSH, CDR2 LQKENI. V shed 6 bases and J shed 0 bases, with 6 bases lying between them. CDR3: CASSLSSYNEQFF. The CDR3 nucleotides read TGTGCCAGCTCCCTGAGCTCCTACAATGAGCAGTTCTTC.

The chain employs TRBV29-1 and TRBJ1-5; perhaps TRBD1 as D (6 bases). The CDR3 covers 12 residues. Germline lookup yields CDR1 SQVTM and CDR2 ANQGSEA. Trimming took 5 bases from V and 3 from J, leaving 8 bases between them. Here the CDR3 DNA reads TGCAGCGTTCGGGACACCAATCAGCCCCAGCATTTT. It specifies CSVRDTNQPQHF.

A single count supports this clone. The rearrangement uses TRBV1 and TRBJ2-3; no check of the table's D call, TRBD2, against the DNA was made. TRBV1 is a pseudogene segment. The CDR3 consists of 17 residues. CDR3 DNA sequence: TGCACCAGCAGCCAAGATTCGAGCGGGAGGGCCGGAGATACGCAGTATTTT. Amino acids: CTSSQDSSGRAGDTQYF.

The DNA for the CDR3 is TGTGCCAGCAGTTCAAACAGGGAAATCACTAGCACCGGGGAGCTGTTTTTT. Its protein product is CASSSNREITSTGELFF. J is TRBJ2-2 and V is TRBV28; D perhaps matches TRBD1 (6 bases). Trimming left V 4 bases short and J 4 bases short, with 19 bases between. The CDR3 extends over 17 amino acids. The germline V gene has CDR1 MDHEN and CDR2 SYDVKM.

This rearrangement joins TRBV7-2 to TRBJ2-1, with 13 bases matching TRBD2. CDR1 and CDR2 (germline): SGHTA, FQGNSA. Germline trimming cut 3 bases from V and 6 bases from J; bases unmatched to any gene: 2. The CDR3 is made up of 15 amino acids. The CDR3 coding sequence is TGTGCCAGCAGCTTCGGGACTAGCGGGACCAATGAGCAGTTCTTC. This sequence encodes CASSFGTSGTNEQFF.

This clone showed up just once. The CDR3 coding sequence is TGTGCCAGCAGCTTAGTAGCGGGACCTAGGGGCGAGCAGTACTTC. This sequence encodes CASSLVAGPRGEQYF. V is TRBV13 and J is TRBJ2-7, with TRBD2 identical over 8 bases. The germline V gene encodes CDR1 PRHDT and CDR2 FYEKMQ (reference sequence). The V gene end was trimmed by 1 base and the J gene end by 6 bases; junction bases not matched to a gene: 8. The CDR3 spans 15 residues.